The rows below give T cell receptor beta chains drawn from one sample of a study of T cell changes during pregnancy in multiple sclerosis. This table comes from immunoSEQ multiplex PCR, and its TCRdb copy is limited to in-frame clones, with some not included. The sample carries some 60,000 clones, roughly nine tenths recorded once. The input for sequencing was peripheral blood, taken before pregnancy. Receptor source: a female donor with multiple sclerosis, enrolled in a pregnancy study. Both conserved end residues are part of each CDR3. Each record gives: V gene, D gene, clone size, J gene, CDR3 protein, CDR3 DNA. D genes are given only for firm matches. Only part of the rows carry a size: once, few, many, or a class if the clone is expanded.

TRBV18	-	-	TRBJ1-1	CASSPIGGGLEPEAFF	TGTGCCAGCTCACCAATCGGGGGGGGCCTTGAGCCTGAAGCTTTCTTT
TRBV6-5	-	-	TRBJ2-1	CASTHGGSLGNEQFF	TGTGCCAGCACCCACGGAGGATCCCTGGGCAATGAGCAGTTCTTC
TRBV4-3	TRBD1	-	TRBJ2-1	CASSQRRVGQGVNEQFF	TGCGCCAGCAGCCAAAGGCGGGTGGGACAGGGGGTCAATGAGCAGTTCTTC
TRBV5-1	-	-	TRBJ2-5	CASSLSGGDQETQYF	TGCGCCAGCAGCTTGTCCGGCGGGGACCAAGAGACCCAGTACTTC
TRBV27	TRBD1	-	TRBJ1-1	CASSSRDRVNTEAFF	TGTGCCAGCAGTTCCCGAGACAGGGTGAACACTGAAGCTTTCTTT
TRBV4-2	-	-	TRBJ1-6	CASSQEERGNSPLHF	TGTGCCAGCAGCCAAGAGGAGCGGGGAAATTCACCCCTCCACTTT
TRBV9	TRBD1	-	TRBJ1-6	CASSVAPGTGDSPLHF	TGTGCCAGCAGCGTAGCTCCCGGGACAGGGGATTCACCCCTCCACTTT
TRBV2	TRBD1	-	TRBJ1-2	CASSEPRTTSSRGPTNYGYTF	TGTGCCAGCAGTGAGCCGCGGACCACCTCTTCCAGGGGGCCGACTAACTATGGCTACACCTTC
TRBV5-1	TRBD1	once	TRBJ1-5	CASSPGQGNQPQHF	TGCGCCAGCAGCCCAGGACAGGGAAATCAGCCCCAGCATTTT
TRBV19	TRBD1	-	TRBJ1-5	CASSPQGGQPQHF	TGTGCCAGTAGTCCACAGGGGGGCCAGCCCCAGCATTTT
TRBV29-1	-	-	TRBJ2-5	CSVGRAQETQYF	TGCAGCGTTGGGAGGGCCCAAGAGACCCAGTACTTC
TRBV11-2	TRBD1	-	TRBJ1-1	CASSPQGAGTEAFF	TGTGCCAGCAGTCCTCAGGGGGCGGGCACTGAAGCTTTCTTT
TRBV4-2	-	-	TRBJ1-4	CASSRGGPPATNEKLFF	TGTGCCAGTTCTCGAGGGGGTCCGCCTGCAACTAATGAAAAACTGTTTTTT
TRBV7-2	-	once	TRBJ2-1	CASNLGGTINEQFF	TGTGCCAGCAACCTAGGGGGGACTATCAATGAGCAGTTCTTC
TRBV7-2	-	-	TRBJ1-5	CASSIPGNQPQHF	TGTGCCAGCAGCATACCGGGGAATCAGCCCCAGCATTTT
TRBV19	-	-	TRBJ1-2	CASIPQIGLYYGYTF	TGTGCCAGTATTCCTCAAATCGGACTTTACTATGGCTACACCTTC
TRBV7-2	-	-	TRBJ2-6	CASSFYSTGSSSGANVLTF	TGTGCCAGCAGCTTTTATTCGACAGGCTCGAGCTCTGGGGCCAACGTCCTGACTTTC
TRBV27	-	-	TRBJ1-1	CASSLRQFMNTEAFF	TGTGCCAGCAGTTTAAGACAGTTCATGAACACTGAAGCTTTCTTT
TRBV27	-	-	TRBJ1-2	CASSIIPGGLYGYTF	TGTGCCAGCAGTATCATTCCGGGGGGCCTCTATGGCTACACCTTC
TRBV6-5	-	-	TRBJ2-1	CASSYEEGGYNEQFF	TGTGCCAGCAGTTACGAGGAGGGAGGATACAATGAGCAGTTCTTC
TRBV5-6	-	-	TRBJ1-2	CASSLSHSRDSKSEGYTF	TGTGCCAGCAGCTTAAGCCACTCCCGGGACTCCAAATCTGAGGGCTACACCTTC
TRBV7-2	-	-	TRBJ1-3	CASSPTGSGNTIYF	TGTGCCAGCAGCCCTACCGGCTCTGGAAACACCATATATTTT
TRBV5-6	-	-	TRBJ1-1	CASRRQVNTEAFF	TGTGCCAGCCGGAGACAGGTTAACACTGAAGCTTTCTTT
TRBV7-2	-	-	TRBJ2-2	CASSLGAGIGELFF	TGTGCCAGCAGCTTAGGGGCCGGGATCGGGGAGCTGTTTTTT